What follows are 12 T cell receptor beta chains derived from one specimen sequenced in a study of vaccination and CD4 T cells after COVID-19 (dated by TCRdb to between 2021 and 2024). The meaning of the sample's treatment or condition label: approximately nine-day PBMC culture with coronavirus spike peptide pools or control peptides (ViraFEST assay). What these receptors recognize is not known. Receptor amplification or capture employed PCR. TCRdb shows the sequencer as Illumina iSeq 100. DNA from cultured CD4+ T cells underwent TCR sequencing with the Oncomine TCR Beta short-read assay at the Johns Hopkins FTIC core. TCRdb reworked the public reads: Q25 trimming with fastp, MiXCR clone assembly, productive beta chains retained. Each entry merges the rows of one CDR3 protein and shows their most common DNA and genes. Counted in this sample were 20,000 to 25,000 distinct CDR3 sequences; 35% to 40% of them appeared once. The ten largest clonotypes hold roughly 5% of the sample.

The specimen was CD4+ T cells from blood, cultured in vitro, collected before SARS-CoV-2 vaccination. The receptor set was obtained from a human donor who had recovered from COVID-19.

This chain uses TRBV29-1 with TRBJ1-1; unclear D gene. CDR3 length: 12 residues. The germline V gene encodes CDR1 SQVTM and CDR2 ANQGSEA. The germline V and J ends were trimmed by 7 bases and 2 bases, with 11 bases remaining between them. Here the CDR3 reads CSALSQNTEAFF. CDR3 nucleotide sequence: TGCAGCGCTTTGTCCCAAAACACTGAAGCTTTCTTT.

This clonotype was found a few times. The chain uses TRBV27 and TRBJ2-5, with 7 bases matching TRBD1. CDR3 length equals 15 residues. J gave up 5 bases and V 2 bases, and 8 bases lay outside the gene matches. CDR1 and CDR2 (germline): MNHEY, SMNVEV (reference sequence). CDR3: CASSLGRGRRETQYF. In nucleotides, the CDR3 is TGTGCCAGCAGTTTAGGAAGGGGGCGAAGGGAGACCCAGTACTTC.

The chain uses TRBV12-3 or TRBV12-4 and TRBJ2-3, with 9 bases lining up with TRBD2. V shed 4 bases, J shed 6 bases, and the junction held 17 bases outside the gene matches. The CDR3 has 18 residues. The CDR3 nucleotides are TGTGCCAGCAGTTCCACGCGGGGTAGCGGGGGCCCGGGGGATACGCAGTATTTT. It encodes CASSSTRGSGGPGDTQYF.

This clonotype was recorded a few times. The chain is built from TRBV20-1 and TRBJ1-4; 9 bases line up with TRBD1. The V segment lost 1 base and the J segment 7 bases; nucleotides outside the gene matches: 4. Germline V CDR1 and CDR2: DFQATT, SNEGSKA (reference sequence). The length of the CDR3 is 14 residues. The DNA of the CDR3 is TGCAGTGCTAGAGTGACAGGGGGATTTGAAAAACTGTTTTTT. Its protein product is CSARVTGGFEKLFF.

The chain joins TRBV7-9 to TRBJ2-1; no clear D gene. Per the germline V gene, CDR1 is SEHNR and CDR2 is FQNEAQ (reference sequence). This CDR3 has 13 residues. With 4 bases removed from V and 8 bases from J, the gap between germline ends came to 12 bases. CDR3 DNA sequence: TGTGCCAGCAGCTCCTGGACGATCGATGAGCAGTTCTTC. Encoded protein: CASSSWTIDEQFF.

The chain joins TRBV19 to TRBJ1-1; TRBD1 is a possible D gene (5 bases). Germline V gene sequence: CDR1 LNHDA, CDR2 SQIVND (reference sequence). This CDR3 has 13 amino acids. V was shortened by 4 bases and J by 4 bases, with 10 bases between the two germline ends. The CDR3 loop is CASSNQGGTEAFF. Written as DNA, the CDR3 is TGTGCCAGTAGTAACCAGGGCGGCACTGAAGCTTTCTTT.

In this sample, this clonotype turned up once. The rearrangement links TRBV5-3 to TRBJ2-7, with D maybe TRBD2 (6 bases). TRBV5-3 is filed as an ORF, its function uncertain. Trimming took 4 bases from V and 5 from J, leaving 16 bases between them. There are 14 residues in the CDR3. CDR3 coding DNA: TGTGCCAGAAGCCTTTCTCGGGAGCCGCACGAGCAGTACTTC. The encoded protein is CARSLSREPHEQYF.

V usage is TRBV12-3 or TRBV12-4 and J usage is TRBJ1-1; no reliable D call. The length of the CDR3 is 12 residues. The V gene lost 7 bases and the J gene lost 10 bases, with 16 bases spanning the gap. CDR3 DNA: TGTGCCAGCACCGGACGCCAAAAACGAGCTTTCTTT. It specifies CASTGRQKRAFF.

The sample holds one count of this clonotype. The rearrangement links TRBV27 to TRBJ2-7, with D uncertain. The CDR3 sequence is 14 residues long. V was clipped by 3 bases and J by 0 bases, with 9 bases between them. Germline loops: CDR1 MNHEY, CDR2 SMNVEV (reference sequence). CDR3 coding DNA: TGTGCCAGCAGTTTCTCAATAAACTCCTACGAGCAGTACTTC. Translation gives CASSFSINSYEQYF.

The genes are TRBV10-2 and TRBJ1-6; the D is unclear. CDR3 size: 15 residues. Trimming removed 2 bases at V and 9 bases at J, with 14 bases between. Germline CDR1 is WSHSY and CDR2 is SAAADI. DNA of the CDR3: TGCGCCAGCAGTGAGCCGATTAATTCGGGTTCACCCCTCCACTTT. Protein sequence: CASSEPINSGSPLHF.

This clonotype showed up just a few times. J is TRBJ2-1 and V is TRBV7-9, with a weak D call TRBD1 (5 bases). The germline CDR1 and CDR2 sequences are SEHNR and FQNEAQ (reference sequence). CDR3 length: 14 residues. Trimming stripped 5 bases from V and 4 bases from J, with 12 bases between. The CDR3 nucleotides are TGTGCCAGCAGCACCCAGACAGTTTACAATGAGCAGTTCTTC. It translates to CASSTQTVYNEQFF.

This clonotype appeared once. The chain recombines TRBV5-1 with TRBJ2-7; perhaps TRBD2 as D (5 bases). Germline V CDR1 and CDR2: SGHRS, YFSETQ. Deletions cut 1 base from V and 4 bases from J, with 6 bases between. This CDR3 is 12 amino acids long. The CDR3 loop reads CASSLSGYEQYF. The CDR3 region has the DNA TGCGCCAGCAGCTTGTCGGGGTACGAGCAGTACTTC.